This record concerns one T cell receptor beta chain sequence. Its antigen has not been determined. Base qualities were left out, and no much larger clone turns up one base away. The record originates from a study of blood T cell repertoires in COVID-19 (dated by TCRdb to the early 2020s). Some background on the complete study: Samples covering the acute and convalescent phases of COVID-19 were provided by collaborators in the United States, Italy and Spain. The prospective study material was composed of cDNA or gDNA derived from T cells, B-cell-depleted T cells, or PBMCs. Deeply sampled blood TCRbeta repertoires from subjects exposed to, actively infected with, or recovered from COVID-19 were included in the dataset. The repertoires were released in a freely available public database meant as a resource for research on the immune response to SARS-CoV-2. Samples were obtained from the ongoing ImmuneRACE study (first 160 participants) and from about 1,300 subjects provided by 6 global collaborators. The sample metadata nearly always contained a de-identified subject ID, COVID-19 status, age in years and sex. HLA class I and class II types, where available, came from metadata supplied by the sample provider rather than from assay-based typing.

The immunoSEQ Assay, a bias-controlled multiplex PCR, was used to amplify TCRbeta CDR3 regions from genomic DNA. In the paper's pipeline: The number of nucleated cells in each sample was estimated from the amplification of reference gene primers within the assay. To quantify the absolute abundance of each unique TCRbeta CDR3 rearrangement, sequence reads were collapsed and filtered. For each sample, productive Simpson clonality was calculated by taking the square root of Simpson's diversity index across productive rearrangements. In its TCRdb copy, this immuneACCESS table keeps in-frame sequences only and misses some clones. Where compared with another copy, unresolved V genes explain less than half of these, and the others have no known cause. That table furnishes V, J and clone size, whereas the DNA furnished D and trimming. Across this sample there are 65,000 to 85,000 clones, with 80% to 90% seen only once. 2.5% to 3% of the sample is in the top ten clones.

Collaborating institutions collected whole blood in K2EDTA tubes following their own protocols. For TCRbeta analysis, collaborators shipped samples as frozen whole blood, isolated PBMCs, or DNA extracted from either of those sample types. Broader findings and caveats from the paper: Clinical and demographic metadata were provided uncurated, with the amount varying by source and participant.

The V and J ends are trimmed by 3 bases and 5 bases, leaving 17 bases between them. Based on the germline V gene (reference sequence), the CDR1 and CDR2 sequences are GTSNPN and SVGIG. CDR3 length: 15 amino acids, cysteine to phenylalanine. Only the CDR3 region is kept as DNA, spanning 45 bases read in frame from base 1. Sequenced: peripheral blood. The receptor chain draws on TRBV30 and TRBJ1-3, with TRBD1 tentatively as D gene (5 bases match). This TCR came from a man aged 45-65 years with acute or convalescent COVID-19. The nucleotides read TGTGCCTGGAGCACGGACGGGGGTCTAAGAAACACCATATATTTT. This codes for CAWSTDGGLRNTIYF.